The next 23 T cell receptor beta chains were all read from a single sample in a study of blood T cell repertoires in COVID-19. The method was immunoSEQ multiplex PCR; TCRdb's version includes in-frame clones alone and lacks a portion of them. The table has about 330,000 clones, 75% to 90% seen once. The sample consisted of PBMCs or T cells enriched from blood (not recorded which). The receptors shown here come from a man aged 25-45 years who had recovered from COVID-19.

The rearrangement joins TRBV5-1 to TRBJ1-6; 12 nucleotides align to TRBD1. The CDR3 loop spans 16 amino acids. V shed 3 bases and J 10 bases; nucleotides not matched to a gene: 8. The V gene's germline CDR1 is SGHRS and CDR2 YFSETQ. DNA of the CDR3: TGCGCCAGCAGCTCAAAGGGACAGGGGGCGGGATCACCCCTCCACTTT. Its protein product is CASSSKGQGAGSPLHF.

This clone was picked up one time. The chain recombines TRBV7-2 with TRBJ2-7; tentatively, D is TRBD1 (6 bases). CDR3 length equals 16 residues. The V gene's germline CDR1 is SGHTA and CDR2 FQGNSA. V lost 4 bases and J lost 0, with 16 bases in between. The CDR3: CASSSRPGQSSYEQYF. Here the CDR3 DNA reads TGTGCCAGCAGCTCGCGACCGGGACAATCCTCCTACGAGCAGTACTTC.

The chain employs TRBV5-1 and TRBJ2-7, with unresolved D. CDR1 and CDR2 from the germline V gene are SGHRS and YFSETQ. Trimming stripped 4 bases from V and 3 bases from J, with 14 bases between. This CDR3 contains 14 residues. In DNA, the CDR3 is TGCGCCAGCAGCCCCGAACCCCCGGGCTACGAGCAGTACTTC. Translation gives CASSPEPPGYEQYF.

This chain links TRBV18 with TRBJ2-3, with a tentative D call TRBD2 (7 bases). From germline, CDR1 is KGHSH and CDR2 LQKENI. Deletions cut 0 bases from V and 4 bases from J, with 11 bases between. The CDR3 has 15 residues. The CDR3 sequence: CASSPPAGAADTQYF. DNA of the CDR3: TGTGCCAGCTCACCACCTGCGGGGGCCGCAGATACGCAGTATTTT.

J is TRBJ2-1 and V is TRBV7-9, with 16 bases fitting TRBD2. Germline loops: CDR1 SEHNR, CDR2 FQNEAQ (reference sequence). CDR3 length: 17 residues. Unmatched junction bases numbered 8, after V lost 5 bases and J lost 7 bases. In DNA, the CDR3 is TGTGCCAGCAGCCCCGGGACTAGCGGGGGGGCCAGAAATGAGCAGTTCTTC. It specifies CASSPGTSGGARNEQFF. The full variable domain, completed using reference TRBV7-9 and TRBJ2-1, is DTGVSQNPRHKITKRGQNVTFRCDPISEHNRLYWYRQTLGQGPEFLTYFQNEAQLEKSRLLSDRFSAERPKGSFSTLEIQRTEQGDSAMYLCASSPGTSGGARNEQFFGPGTRLTVL.

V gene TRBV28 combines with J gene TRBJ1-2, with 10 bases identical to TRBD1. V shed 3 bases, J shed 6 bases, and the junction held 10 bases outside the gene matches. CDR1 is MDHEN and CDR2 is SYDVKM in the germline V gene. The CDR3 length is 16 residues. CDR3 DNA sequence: TGTGCCAGCAGTTTTTTGGGACCGGGACAGGGGCATGGCTACACCTTC. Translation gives CASSFLGPGQGHGYTF.

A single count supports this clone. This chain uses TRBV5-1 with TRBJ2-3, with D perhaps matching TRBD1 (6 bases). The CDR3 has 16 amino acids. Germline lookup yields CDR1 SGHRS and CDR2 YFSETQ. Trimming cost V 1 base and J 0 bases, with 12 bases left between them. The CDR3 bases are TGCGCCAGCAGCTTGTCCCGGACAGCAAGCACAGATACGCAGTATTTT. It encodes CASSLSRTASTDTQYF.

CDR3 DNA: TGTGCCAGCAGCGCTATGGGAGCAGGAGGGGCCTACGAGCAGTACTTC. Translated, it gives CASSAMGAGGAYEQYF. The chain carries TRBV5-6 and TRBJ2-7; a possible D gene is TRBD2 (6 bases). The CDR3 covers 16 residues. V dropped 4 bases and J dropped 2 bases, with 19 bases sitting between them. Germline-derived CDR1 and CDR2 are SGHDT and YYEEEE.

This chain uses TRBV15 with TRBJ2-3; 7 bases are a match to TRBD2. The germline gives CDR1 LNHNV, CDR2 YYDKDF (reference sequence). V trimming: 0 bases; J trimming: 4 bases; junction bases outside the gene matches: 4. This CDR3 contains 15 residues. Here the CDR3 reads CATSRDGGGADTQYF. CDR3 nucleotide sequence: TGTGCCACCAGCAGAGACGGCGGGGGTGCAGATACGCAGTATTTT.

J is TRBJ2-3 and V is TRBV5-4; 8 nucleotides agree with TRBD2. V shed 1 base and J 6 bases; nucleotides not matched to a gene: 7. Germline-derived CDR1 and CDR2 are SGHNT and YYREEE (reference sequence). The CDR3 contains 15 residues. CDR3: CASSLFGGASDTQYF. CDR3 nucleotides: TGTGCCAGCAGCTTGTTCGGGGGGGCGTCCGATACGCAGTATTTT.

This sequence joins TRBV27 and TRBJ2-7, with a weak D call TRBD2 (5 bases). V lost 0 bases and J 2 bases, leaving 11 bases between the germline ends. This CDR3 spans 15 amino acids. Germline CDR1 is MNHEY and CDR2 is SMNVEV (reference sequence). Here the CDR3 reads CASSLSAAGPYEQYF. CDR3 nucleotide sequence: TGTGCCAGCAGTTTATCGGCGGCGGGCCCCTACGAGCAGTACTTC.

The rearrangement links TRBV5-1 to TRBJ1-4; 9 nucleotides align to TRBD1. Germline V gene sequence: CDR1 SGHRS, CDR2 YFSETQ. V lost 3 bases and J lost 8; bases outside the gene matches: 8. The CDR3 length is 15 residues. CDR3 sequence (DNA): TGCGCCAGCAGCTCCCAGACAGGGGGGATCGAAAAACTGTTTTTT. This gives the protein CASSSQTGGIEKLFF. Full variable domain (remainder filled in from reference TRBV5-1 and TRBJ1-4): KAGVTQTPRYLIKTRGQQVTLSCSPISGHRSVSWYQQTPGQGLQFLFEYFSETQRNKGNFPGRFSGRQFSNSRSEMNVSTLELGDSALYLCASSSQTGGIEKLFFGSGTQLSVL.

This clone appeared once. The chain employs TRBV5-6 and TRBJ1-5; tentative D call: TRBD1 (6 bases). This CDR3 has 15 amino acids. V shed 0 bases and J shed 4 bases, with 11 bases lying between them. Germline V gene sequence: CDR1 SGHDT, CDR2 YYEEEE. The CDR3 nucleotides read TGTGCCAGCAGCTTGGGGACACAGGGAAATCAGCCCCAGCATTTT. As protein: CASSLGTQGNQPQHF.

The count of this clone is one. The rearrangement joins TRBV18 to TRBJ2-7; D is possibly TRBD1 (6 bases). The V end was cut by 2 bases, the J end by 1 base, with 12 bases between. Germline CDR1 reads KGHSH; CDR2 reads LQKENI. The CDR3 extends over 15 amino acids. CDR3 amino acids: CASSPGAGESYEQYF. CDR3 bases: TGTGCCAGCTCACCAGGGGCAGGGGAGTCCTACGAGCAGTACTTC.

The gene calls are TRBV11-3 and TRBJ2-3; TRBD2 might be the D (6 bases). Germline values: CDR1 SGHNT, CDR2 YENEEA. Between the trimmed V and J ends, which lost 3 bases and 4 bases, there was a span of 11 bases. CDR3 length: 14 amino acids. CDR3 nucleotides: TGTGCCAGCAGCTTGACAGCGGGCGCAGATACGCAGTATTTT. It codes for CASSLTAGADTQYF.

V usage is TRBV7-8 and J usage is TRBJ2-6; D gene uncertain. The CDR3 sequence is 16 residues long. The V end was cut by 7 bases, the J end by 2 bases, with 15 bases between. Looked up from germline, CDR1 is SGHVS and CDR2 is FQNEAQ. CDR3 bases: TGTGCCAGCACCCTACTCAGGTGGGCTGGGGCCAACGTCCTGACTTTC. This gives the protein CASTLLRWAGANVLTF.

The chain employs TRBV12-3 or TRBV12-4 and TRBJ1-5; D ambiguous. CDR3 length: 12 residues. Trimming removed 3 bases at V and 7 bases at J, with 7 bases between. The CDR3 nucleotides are TGTGCCAGCAGTTTTCTTGGCCAGCCCCAGCATTTT. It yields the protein CASSFLGQPQHF.

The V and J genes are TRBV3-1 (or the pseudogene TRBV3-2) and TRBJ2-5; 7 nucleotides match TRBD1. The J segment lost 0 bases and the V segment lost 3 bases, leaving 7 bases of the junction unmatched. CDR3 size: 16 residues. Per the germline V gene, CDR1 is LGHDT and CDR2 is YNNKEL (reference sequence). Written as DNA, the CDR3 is TGTGCCAGCAGCCACCGGGGCAGGGGGTACCAAGAGACCCAGTACTTC. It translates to CASSHRGRGYQETQYF.

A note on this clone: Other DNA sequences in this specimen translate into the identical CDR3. The DNA for the CDR3 is TGTGCCAGCAGCTTAGGTGGACAGGGGTACGAGCAGTACTTC. Translated, it gives CASSLGGQGYEQYF. The V gene is TRBV11-2, the J gene TRBJ2-7; 9 bases agree with TRBD1. V shed 1 base and J 4 bases; nucleotides not matched to a gene: 2. Germline CDR1 SGHAT, CDR2 FQNNGV. The CDR3 runs to 14 residues.

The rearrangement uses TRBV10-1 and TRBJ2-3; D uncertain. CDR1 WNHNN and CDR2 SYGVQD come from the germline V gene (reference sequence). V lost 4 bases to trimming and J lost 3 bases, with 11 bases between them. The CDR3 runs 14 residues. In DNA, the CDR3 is TGCGCCAGCAGTGCCCGCTTTGAGACAGATACGCAGTATTTT. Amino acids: CASSARFETDTQYF.

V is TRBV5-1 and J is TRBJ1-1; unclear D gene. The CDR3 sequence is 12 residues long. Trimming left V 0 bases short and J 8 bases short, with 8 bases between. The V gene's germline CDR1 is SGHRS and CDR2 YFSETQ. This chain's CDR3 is CASSLGTPEAFF. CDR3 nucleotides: TGCGCCAGCAGCTTGGGAACACCCGAAGCTTTCTTT.

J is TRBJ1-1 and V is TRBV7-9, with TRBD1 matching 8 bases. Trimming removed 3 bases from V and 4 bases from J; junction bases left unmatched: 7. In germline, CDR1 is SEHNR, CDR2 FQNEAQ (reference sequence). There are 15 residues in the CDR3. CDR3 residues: CASSFSAGTGTEAFF. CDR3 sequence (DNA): TGTGCCAGCAGCTTCTCTGCCGGGACAGGCACTGAAGCTTTCTTT.

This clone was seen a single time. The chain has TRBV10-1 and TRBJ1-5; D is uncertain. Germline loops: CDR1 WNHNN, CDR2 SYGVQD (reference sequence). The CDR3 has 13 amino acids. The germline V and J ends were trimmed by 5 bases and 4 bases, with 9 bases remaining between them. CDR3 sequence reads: CASSPSLNQPQHF. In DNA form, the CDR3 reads TGCGCCAGCAGTCCCTCCCTAAATCAGCCCCAGCATTTT.